This paragraph reports one T cell receptor (beta chain). Its antigen is as yet unknown. The data were taken from a study of CD8+ T cells in alopecia areata. The study's findings and limits: Mice showed clearer TCR sharing than patients did, a gap that was possibly HLA-related. Affected scalp, especially in alopecia totalis/universalis, had a higher clonality than normal scalp did.

The treatment: oral pan-JAK inhibitor, 5-10 mg twice daily. It was cDNA, reverse transcribed from extracted RNA, that served as the sequencing template. Libraries were prepared by immunoSEQ multiplex PCR; TCRdb keeps only in-frame clonotypes and omits some of them. The sample has about 120,000 clones, roughly 63% seen once. V gave up 0 bases and J gave up 6 bases, with 11 bases separating them. The CDR3 loop spans 14 amino acids. Germline-derived CDR1 and CDR2 are GTSNPN and SVGIG (reference sequence). The rearrangement joins TRBV30 to TRBJ2-2; possible D gene TRBD2, 6 bases. This clonotype originated in a human donor with alopecia areata. The material sequenced was CD8+ T cells sorted from blood, taken at week 4, from a patient treated with tofacitinib. CDR3 DNA: TGTGCCTGGAGTGTACCCGGAGGGGCCGGGGAGCTGTTTTTT. Its protein is CAWSVPGGAGELFF.